This is a list of T cell receptor beta chains from one sample in a study of blood T cells in healthy people across ages. Each CDR3 protein gets one entry after TCRdb re-called the 5' RACE reads with MiXCR. Here the sample spans 660,000 or so distinct CDR3 sequences, around 54% being singletons. Sequenced sample: blood. The origin of the receptors is a man aged 60 to 75 in good health. The CDR3 runs from the conserved cysteine through the conserved F or W. The D gene is left open where the match is weak. Part of the rows lack a size; the others show once, few, many or a class for expanded clones.

NA	NA	13	TRBJ2-5	TRBV10-3	TGTGCCACCATGAACAGGGCCCAAGAGACCCAGTACTTC	CATMNRAQETQYF
NA	few	16	TRBJ2-1	TRBV7-2	TGTGCCAGCAGCCTGAACGGGGCAGAGATACCCAATGAGCAGTTCTTC	CASSLNGAEIPNEQFF
TRBD2	few	15	TRBJ2-1	TRBV4-2	TGTGCCAGCAGCAAGCCGGGACTAGCAGCCAATGAGCAGTTCTTC	CASSKPGLAANEQFF
NA	NA	13	TRBJ1-4	TRBV12-3/TRBV12-4	TGTGCCATCGGGACAACAACTAATGAAAAACTGTTTTTT	CAIGTTTNEKLFF
TRBD1	NA	14	TRBJ1-5	TRBV12-3/TRBV12-4	TGTGCCAGCAGTCCACAGGGGCGAGATCAGCCCCAGCATTTT	CASSPQGRDQPQHF
NA	NA	15	TRBJ1-6	TRBV6-1	TGTGCCAGCAGTCAACAGGGAACGGAGAATTCACCCCTCCACTTT	CASSQQGTENSPLHF
NA	NA	13	TRBJ2-3	TRBV4-2	TGTGCCAGCAGCCAAGACCTTCCAGATACGCAGTATTTT	CASSQDLPDTQYF
NA	NA	14	TRBJ2-5	TRBV3-1	TGTGCCAGCGGTTCTCGAGGCAATAAAGAGACCCAGTACTTC	CASGSRGNKETQYF
TRBD1	NA	17	TRBJ2-7	TRBV27	TGTGCCAGCAGTTTAATGGCCCCCGGGACAGCACCCTACGAGCAGTACTTC	CASSLMAPGTAPYEQYF
NA	NA	13	TRBJ2-4	TRBV4-3	TGCGCCAGCAGCCAAGAAACCTGGGGGATTCAGTACTTC	CASSQETWGIQYF
NA	NA	16	TRBJ2-1	TRBV9	TGTGCCAGCAGCGTAGGGGGCGGGGGCGTATACAATGAGCAGTTCTTC	CASSVGGGGVYNEQFF
TRBD2	few	15	TRBJ2-1	TRBV5-1	TGCGCCAGCAGCTCCAGACTAGCGGGGGGGTATGAGCAGTTCTTC	CASSSRLAGGYEQFF
NA	few	16	TRBJ2-7	TRBV18	TGTGCCAGCTCACCACCGAACTACAACCCGGTGGCCGAGCAGTACTTC	CASSPPNYNPVAEQYF
TRBD1	NA	15	TRBJ1-4	TRBV20-1	TGCAGTGCGCAGCCCGGGACAGGAATTAATGAAAAACTGTTTTTT	CSAQPGTGINEKLFF
TRBD2	once	16	TRBJ2-5	TRBV20-1	TGCAGTGCTAGATCCGGACTAGCGGGAGACCAAGAGACCCAGTACTTC	CSARSGLAGDQETQYF
NA	few	12	TRBJ1-2	TRBV20-1	TGCAGTGCTAGAGTTTTGGGAGGCGGCTACACCTTC	CSARVLGGGYTF
NA	few	13	TRBJ2-5	TRBV12-5	TGTGCTAGCTCTCTCTCAACGGGGGAGACCCAGTACTTC	CASSLSTGETQYF
TRBD1	NA	14	TRBJ2-7	TRBV29-1	TGCAGCGTCGTAGGGGACAGGGGACCCTACGAGCAGTACTTC	CSVVGDRGPYEQYF
NA	NA	14	TRBJ1-1	TRBV11-2	TGTGTCAGCAGCTTAGCGGGGGGCGCGGCTGAAGCTTTCTTT	CVSSLAGGAAEAFF
NA	few	14	TRBJ2-5	TRBV5-1	TGCGCCAGCAGCTTGATGAGAGAACAAGAGACCCAGTACTTC	CASSLMREQETQYF
NA	NA	13	TRBJ1-2	TRBV27	TGTGCCAGCAGTCAGGGCCCGTGGAGGGGCTACACCTTC	CASSQGPWRGYTF
TRBD2	NA	15	TRBJ2-5	TRBV14	TGTGCCAGCAGCCAGTTTACTAGCGGGGGAGAGACCCAGTACTTC	CASSQFTSGGETQYF
NA	NA	15	TRBJ1-2	TRBV12-3/TRBV12-4	TGTGCCAGCAGGCGAACAGGCTCCCCAACATATGGCTACACCTTC	CASRRTGSPTYGYTF
NA	few	12	TRBJ2-5	TRBV29-1	TGCAGCGTCGTCCGCGGGGTTGAGACCCAGTACTTC	CSVVRGVETQYF
NA	NA	12	TRBJ1-1	TRBV6-5	TGTGCCAGCAGTTACACCCAGGGTCGGGCTTTCTTT	CASSYTQGRAFF
NA	NA	14	TRBJ1-4	TRBV25-1	TGTGCCAGCAGTGATGGGCAGGGAGGGGAAAAACTGTTTTTT	CASSDGQGGEKLFF
TRBD2	NA	18	TRBJ2-3	TRBV6-1	TGTGCCAGCAGTGAAGCGCTCCGGACTAGCGGGGGCACAGATACGCAGTATTTT	CASSEALRTSGGTDTQYF
TRBD2	NA	13	TRBJ2-4	TRBV20-1	TGCAGTGCTAGAGTCGGCGGGGGGGACATTCAGTACTTC	CSARVGGGDIQYF
TRBD2	NA	18	TRBJ2-5	TRBV12-3/TRBV12-4	TGTGCCAGCAGCCACGGGACTAGCGGGCTCCCGGCCCTAGAGACCCAGTACTTC	CASSHGTSGLPALETQYF